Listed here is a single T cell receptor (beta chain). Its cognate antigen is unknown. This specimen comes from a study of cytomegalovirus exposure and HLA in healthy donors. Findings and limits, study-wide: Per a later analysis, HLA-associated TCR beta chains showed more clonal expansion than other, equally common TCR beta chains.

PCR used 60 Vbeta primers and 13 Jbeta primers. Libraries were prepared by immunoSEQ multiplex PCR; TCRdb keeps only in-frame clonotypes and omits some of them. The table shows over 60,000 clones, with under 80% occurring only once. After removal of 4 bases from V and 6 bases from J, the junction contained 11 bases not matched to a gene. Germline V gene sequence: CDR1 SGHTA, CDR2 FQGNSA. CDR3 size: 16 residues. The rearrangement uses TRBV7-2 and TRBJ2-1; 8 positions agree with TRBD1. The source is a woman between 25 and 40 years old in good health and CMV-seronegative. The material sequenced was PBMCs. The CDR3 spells CASSSRRGRGPNEQFF. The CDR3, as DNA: TGTGCCAGCAGCTCACGACGGGGCAGGGGGCCCAATGAGCAGTTCTTC.